This paragraph reports one TCR beta chain. The sample is drawn from a study of blood T cell repertoires in COVID-19. Study context: Spain, Italy and the United States supplied samples that represented acute and convalescent COVID-19. Sample material is recorded as cDNA or gDNA derived from T cells, B-cell-depleted T cells, or PBMCs.

Assay: immunoSEQ multiplex PCR; the TCRdb copy retains only in-frame clones and omits some. The sample has 200,000 to 250,000 clones, around 81% seen once. This receptor was taken from an older woman with acute or convalescent COVID-19. Sequencing used peripheral blood.

This CDR3 is CAWRARTGALSYEQYF. The CDR3 nucleotides are TGTGCCTGGAGGGCGAGGACAGGGGCCCTATCCTACGAGCAGTACTTC. This sequence joins TRBV30 and TRBJ2-7; 9 bases align to TRBD1. CDR3 size: 16 residues. The V gene's germline CDR1 is GTSNPN and CDR2 SVGIG (reference sequence). V trimming: 3 bases; J trimming: 1 base; junction bases outside the gene matches: 10. Full variable domain (missing parts from reference TRBV30 and TRBJ2-7): SQTIHQWPATLVQPVGSPLSLECTVEGTSNPNLYWYRQAAGRGLQLLFYSVGIGQISSEVPQNLSASRPQDRQFILSSKKLLLSDSGFYLCAWRARTGALSYEQYFGPGTRLTVT.